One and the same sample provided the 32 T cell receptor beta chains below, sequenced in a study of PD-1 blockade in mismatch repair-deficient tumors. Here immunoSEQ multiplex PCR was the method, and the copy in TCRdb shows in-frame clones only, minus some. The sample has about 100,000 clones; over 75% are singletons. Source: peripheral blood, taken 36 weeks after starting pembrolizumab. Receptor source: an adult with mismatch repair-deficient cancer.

The CDR3 DNA sequence: TGTGCCAGTAGTACAACAGGGGTGTACACTGAAGCTTTCTTT. Encoded protein: CASSTTGVYTEAFF. The chain has TRBV19 and TRBJ1-1; 7 bases are a match to TRBD1. The CDR3 length is 14 residues. Unmatched junction bases numbered 5, after V lost 4 bases and J lost 3 bases. The V gene's germline CDR1 is LNHDA and CDR2 SQIVND (reference sequence).

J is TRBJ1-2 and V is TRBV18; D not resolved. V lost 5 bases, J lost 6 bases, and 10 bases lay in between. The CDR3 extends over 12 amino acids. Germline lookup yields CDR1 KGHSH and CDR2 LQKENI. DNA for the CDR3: TGTGCCAGCTCAGTGGACGGGGATGGCTACACCTTC. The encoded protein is CASSVDGDGYTF.

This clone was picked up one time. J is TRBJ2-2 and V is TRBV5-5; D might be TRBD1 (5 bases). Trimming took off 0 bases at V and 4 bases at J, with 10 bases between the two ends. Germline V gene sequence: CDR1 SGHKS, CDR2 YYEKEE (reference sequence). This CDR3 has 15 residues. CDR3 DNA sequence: TGTGCCAGCAGCTTGGGCAGGGTGGGCACCGGGGAGCTGTTTTTT. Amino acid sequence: CASSLGRVGTGELFF. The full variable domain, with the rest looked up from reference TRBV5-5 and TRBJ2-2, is DAGVTQSPTHLIKTRGQQVTLRCSPISGHKSVSWYQQVLGQGPQFIFQYYEKEERGRGNFPDRFSARQFPNYSSELNVNALLLGDSALYLCASSLGRVGTGELFFGEGSRLTVL.

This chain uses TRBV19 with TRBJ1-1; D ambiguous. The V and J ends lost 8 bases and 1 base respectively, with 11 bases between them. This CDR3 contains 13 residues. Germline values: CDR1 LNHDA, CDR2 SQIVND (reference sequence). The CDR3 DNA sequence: TGTGCCAGTGGTAAAAGTGGGAACACTGAAGCTTTCTTT. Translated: CASGKSGNTEAFF.

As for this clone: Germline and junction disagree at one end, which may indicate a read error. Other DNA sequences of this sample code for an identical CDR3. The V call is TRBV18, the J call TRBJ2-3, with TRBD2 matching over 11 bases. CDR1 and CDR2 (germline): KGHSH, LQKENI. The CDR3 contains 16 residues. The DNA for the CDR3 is TGTGCCAGCTCGCCACCGGTACTAGCGGGAGTAGATACGCAGTATTTT. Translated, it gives CASSPPVLAGVDTQYF.

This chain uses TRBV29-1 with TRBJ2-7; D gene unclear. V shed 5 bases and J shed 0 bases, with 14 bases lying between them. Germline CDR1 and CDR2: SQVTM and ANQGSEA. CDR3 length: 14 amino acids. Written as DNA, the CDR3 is TGCAGCGTTTACCTTGGTGGATACTCCTACGAGCAGTACTTC. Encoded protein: CSVYLGGYSYEQYF.

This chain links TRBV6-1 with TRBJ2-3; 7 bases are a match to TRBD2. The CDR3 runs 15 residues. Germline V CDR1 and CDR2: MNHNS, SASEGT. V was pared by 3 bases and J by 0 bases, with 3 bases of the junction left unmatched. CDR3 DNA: TGTGCCAGCAGTGAGGAGCGGGGCAGCACAGATACGCAGTATTTT. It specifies CASSEERGSTDTQYF.

CDR3 loop: CSVVGDFTYEQYF. The CDR3 nucleotides are TGCAGCGTTGTAGGCGACTTCACCTACGAGCAGTACTTC. The rearrangement links TRBV29-1 to TRBJ2-7; D gene unclear. Trimming stripped 4 bases from V and 2 bases from J, with 12 bases between. The germline V gene has CDR1 SQVTM and CDR2 ANQGSEA. The CDR3 totals 13 residues.

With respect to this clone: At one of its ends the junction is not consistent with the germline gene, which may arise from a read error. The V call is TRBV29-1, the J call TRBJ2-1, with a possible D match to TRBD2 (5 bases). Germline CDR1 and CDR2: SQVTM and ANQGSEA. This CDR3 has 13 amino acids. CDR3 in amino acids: CSVGEGGPNDQFF. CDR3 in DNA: TGCAGCGTTGGTGAGGGCGGACCAAATGATCAGTTCTTC.

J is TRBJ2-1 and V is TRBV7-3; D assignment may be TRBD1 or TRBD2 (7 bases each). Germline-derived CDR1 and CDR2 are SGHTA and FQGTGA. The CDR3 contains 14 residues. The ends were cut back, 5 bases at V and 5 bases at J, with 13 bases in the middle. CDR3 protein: CASSGRGQNNEQFF. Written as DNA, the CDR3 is TGTGCCAGCAGCGGGAGGGGACAGAACAATGAGCAGTTCTTC.

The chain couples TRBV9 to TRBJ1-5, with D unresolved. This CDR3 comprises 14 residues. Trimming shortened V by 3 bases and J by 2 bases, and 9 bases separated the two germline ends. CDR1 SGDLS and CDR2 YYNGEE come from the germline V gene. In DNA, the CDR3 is TGTGCCAGCAGCGCTTCCGGGGGCAATCAGCCCCAGCATTTT. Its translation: CASSASGGNQPQHF.

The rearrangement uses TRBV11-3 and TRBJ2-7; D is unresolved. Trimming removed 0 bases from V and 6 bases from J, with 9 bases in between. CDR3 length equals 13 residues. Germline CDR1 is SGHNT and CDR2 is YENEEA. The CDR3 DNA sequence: TGTGCCAGCAGCTTAGAAGGCGTCGGCGAGCAGTACTTC. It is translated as CASSLEGVGEQYF.

The CDR3 loop reads CASSKAGLAPPEGYEQYF. In DNA form, the CDR3 reads TGTGCCAGCAGCAAAGCGGGACTAGCGCCCCCGGAGGGATACGAGCAGTACTTC. The chain is built from TRBV21-1 and TRBJ2-7; the table's D gene call, TRBD2, was not cross checked with the DNA. TRBV21-1 is annotated as a pseudogene. The CDR3 is 18 amino acids.

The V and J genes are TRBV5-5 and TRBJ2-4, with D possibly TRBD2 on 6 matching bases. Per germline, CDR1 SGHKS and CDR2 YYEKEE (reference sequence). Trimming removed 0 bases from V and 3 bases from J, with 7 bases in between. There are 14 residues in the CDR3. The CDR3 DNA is TGTGCCAGCAGCTTGGGCGGGGACAAAAACATTCAGTACTTC. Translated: CASSLGGDKNIQYF.

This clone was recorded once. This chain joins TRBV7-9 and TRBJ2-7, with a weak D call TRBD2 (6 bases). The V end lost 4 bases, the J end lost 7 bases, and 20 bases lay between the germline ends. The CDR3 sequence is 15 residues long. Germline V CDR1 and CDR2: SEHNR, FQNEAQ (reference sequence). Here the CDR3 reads CASSSSRTAGREQYF. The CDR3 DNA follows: TGTGCCAGCAGCTCATCACGTACAGCGGGTAGGGAGCAGTACTTC.

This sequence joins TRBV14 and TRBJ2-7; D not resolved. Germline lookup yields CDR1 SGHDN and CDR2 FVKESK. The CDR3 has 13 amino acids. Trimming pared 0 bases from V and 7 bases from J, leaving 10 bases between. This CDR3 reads CASSQDLGIEQYF. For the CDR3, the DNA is TGTGCCAGCAGCCAAGATTTGGGGATTGAGCAGTACTTC.

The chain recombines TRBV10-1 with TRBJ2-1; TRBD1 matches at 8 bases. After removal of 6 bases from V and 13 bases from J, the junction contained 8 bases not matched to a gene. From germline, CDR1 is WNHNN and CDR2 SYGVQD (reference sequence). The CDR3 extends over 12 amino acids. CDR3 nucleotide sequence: TGCGCCAGCAGCAGAGGACAGGGTGGACAGTTCTTC. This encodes CASSRGQGGQFF.

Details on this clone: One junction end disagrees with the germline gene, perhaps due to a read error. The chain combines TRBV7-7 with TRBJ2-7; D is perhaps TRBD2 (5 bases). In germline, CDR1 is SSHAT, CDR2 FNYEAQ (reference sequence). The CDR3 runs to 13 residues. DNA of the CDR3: TGTGCTAGCAGTAAGGACTCCGCCTACGAGCAGTACTTC. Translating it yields CASSKDSAYEQYF.

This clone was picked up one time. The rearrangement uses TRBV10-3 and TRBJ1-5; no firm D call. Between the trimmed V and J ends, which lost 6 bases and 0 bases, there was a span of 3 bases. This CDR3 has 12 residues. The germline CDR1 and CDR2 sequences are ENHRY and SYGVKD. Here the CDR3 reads CAISDSNQPQHF. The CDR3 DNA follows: TGTGCCATCAGCGATAGCAATCAGCCCCAGCATTTT.

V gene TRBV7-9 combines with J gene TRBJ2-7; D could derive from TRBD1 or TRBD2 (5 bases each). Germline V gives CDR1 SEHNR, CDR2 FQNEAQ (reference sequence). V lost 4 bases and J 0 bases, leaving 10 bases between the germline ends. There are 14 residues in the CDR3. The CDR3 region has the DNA TGTGCCAGCAGCTCGTCCGGGACCTCCTACGAGCAGTACTTC. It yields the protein CASSSSGTSYEQYF.

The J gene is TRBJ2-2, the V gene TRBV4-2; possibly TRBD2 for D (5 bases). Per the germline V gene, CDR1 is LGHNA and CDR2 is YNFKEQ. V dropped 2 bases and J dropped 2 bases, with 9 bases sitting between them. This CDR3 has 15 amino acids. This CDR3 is CASSQSGKNTGELFF. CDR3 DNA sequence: TGTGCCAGCAGCCAATCCGGGAAAAACACCGGGGAGCTGTTTTTT.

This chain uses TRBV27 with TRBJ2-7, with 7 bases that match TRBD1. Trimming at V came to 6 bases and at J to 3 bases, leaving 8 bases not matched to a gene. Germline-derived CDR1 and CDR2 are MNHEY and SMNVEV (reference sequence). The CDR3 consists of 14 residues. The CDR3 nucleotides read TGTGCCAGCAGACCTCGGGACAGAATCTACGAGCAGTACTTC. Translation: CASRPRDRIYEQYF.

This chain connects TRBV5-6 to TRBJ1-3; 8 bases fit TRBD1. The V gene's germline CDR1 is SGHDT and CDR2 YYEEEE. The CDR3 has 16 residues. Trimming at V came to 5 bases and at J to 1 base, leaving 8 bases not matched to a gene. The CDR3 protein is CASSAGTGPSGNTIYF. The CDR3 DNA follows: TGTGCCAGCAGTGCCGGGACAGGACCTTCTGGAAACACCATATATTTT.

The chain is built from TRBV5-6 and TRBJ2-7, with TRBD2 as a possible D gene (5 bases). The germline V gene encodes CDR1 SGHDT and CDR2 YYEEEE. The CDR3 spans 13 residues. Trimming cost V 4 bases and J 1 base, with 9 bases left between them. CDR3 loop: CASSRAVSYEQYF. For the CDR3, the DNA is TGTGCCAGCAGCCGAGCGGTTTCCTACGAGCAGTACTTC. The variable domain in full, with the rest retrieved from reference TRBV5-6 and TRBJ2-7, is DAGVTQSPTHLIKTRGQQVTLRCSPKSGHDTVSWYQQALGQGPQFIFQYYEEEERQRGNFPDRFSGHQFPNYSSELNVNALLLGDSALYLCASSRAVSYEQYFGPGTRLTVT.

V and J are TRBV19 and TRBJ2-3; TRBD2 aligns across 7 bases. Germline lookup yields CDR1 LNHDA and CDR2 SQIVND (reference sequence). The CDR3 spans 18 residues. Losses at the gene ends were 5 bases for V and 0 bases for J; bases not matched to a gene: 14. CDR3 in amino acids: CASSSRLASGASTDTQYF. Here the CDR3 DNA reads TGTGCCAGTAGTTCCCGCCTTGCTAGCGGAGCTAGCACAGATACGCAGTATTTT.

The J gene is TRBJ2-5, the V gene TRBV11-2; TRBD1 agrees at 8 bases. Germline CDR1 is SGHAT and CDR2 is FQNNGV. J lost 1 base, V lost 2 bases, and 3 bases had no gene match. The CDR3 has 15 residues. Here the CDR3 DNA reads TGTGCCAGCAGCTTACCAACAGGGGGCCAAGAGACCCAGTACTTC. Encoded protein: CASSLPTGGQETQYF.

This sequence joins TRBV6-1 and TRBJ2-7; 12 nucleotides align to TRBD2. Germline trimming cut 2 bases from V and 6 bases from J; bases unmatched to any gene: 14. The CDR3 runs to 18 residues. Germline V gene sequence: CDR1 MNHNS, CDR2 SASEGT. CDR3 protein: CASSERAESSGRASEQYF. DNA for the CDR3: TGTGCCAGCAGTGAACGGGCAGAGTCTAGCGGGAGGGCTTCCGAGCAGTACTTC.

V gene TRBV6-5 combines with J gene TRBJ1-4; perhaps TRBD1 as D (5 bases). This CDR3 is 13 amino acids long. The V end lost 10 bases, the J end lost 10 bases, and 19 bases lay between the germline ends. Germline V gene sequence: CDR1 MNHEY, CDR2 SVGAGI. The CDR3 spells CATRRAGRGKLFF. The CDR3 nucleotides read TGTGCCACACGACGGGCAGGGCGGGGAAAACTGTTTTTT.

CDR3 protein: CAISESSGRAANEQFF. Written as DNA, the CDR3 is TGTGCCATCAGTGAGTCTAGCGGGAGGGCCGCGAATGAGCAGTTCTTC. V usage is TRBV10-3 and J usage is TRBJ2-1; 11 bases match TRBD2. The CDR3 extends over 16 amino acids. Trimming at V came to 0 bases and at J to 7 bases, leaving 5 bases not matched to a gene. Germline-derived CDR1 and CDR2 are ENHRY and SYGVKD.

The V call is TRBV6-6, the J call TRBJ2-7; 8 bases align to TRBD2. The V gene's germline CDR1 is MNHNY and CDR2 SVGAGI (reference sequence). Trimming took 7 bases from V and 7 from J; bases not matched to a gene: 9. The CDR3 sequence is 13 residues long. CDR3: CASTSLAGDEQYF. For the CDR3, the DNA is TGTGCCAGCACATCGCTAGCGGGTGATGAGCAGTACTTC.

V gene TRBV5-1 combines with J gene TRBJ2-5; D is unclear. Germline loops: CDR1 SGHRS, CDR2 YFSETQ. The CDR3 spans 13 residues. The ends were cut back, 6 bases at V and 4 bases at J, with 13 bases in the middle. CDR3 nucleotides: TGCGCCAGCAAGGCCAGGACGGGAGAGACCCAGTACTTC. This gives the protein CASKARTGETQYF. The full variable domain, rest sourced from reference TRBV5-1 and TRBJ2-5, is KAGVTQTPRYLIKTRGQQVTLSCSPISGHRSVSWYQQTPGQGLQFLFEYFSETQRNKGNFPGRFSGRQFSNSRSEMNVSTLELGDSALYLCASKARTGETQYFGPGTRLLVL.

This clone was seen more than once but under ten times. This CDR3 is CASSPTGTVNQPQHF. Here the CDR3 DNA reads TGTGCCAGCAGCCCGACAGGGACAGTTAATCAGCCCCAGCATTTT. This chain uses TRBV9 with TRBJ1-5; 7 bases fit TRBD1. In germline, CDR1 is SGDLS, CDR2 YYNGEE. Trimming took 4 bases from V and 4 from J; bases not matched to a gene: 8. This CDR3 contains 15 residues.